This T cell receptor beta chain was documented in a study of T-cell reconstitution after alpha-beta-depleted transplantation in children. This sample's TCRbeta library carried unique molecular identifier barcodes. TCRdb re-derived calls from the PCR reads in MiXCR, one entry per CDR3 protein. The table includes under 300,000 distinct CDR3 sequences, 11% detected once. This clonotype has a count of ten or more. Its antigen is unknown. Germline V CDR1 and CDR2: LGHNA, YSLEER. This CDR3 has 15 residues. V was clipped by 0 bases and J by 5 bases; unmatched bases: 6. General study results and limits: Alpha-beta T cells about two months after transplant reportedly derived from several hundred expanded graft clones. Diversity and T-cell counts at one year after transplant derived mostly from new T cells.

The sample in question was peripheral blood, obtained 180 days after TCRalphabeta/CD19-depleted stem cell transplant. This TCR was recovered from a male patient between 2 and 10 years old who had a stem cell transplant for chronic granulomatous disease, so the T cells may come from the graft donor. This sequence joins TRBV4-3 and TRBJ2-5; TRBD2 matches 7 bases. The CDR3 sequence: CASSQDITSDETQYF. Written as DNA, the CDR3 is TGCGCCAGCAGCCAAGATATTACTAGCGACGAGACCCAGTACTTC.